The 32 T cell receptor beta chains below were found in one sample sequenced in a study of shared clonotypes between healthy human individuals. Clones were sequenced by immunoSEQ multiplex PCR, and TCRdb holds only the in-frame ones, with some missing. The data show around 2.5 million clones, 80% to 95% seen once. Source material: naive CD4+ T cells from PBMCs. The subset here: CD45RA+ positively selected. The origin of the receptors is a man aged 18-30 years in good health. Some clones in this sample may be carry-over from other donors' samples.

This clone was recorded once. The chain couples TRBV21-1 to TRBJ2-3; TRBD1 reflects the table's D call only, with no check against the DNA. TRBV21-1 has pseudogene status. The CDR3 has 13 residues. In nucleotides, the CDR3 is TGTGCCAGTTCAAACGAGGGGGCAGATACGCAGTATTTT. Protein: CASSNEGADTQYF.

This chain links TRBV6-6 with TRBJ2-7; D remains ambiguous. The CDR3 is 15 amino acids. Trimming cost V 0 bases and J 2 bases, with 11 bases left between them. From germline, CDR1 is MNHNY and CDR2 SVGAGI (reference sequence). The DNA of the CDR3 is TGTGCCAGCAGTTACTCGAGTACGGAAGCCTACGAGCAGTACTTC. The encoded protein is CASSYSSTEAYEQYF.

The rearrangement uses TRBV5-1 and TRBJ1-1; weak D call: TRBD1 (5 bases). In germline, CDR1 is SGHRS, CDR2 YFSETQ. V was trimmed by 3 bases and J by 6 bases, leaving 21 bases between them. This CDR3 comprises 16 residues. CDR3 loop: CASSYQGNYQGAEAFF. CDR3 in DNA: TGCGCCAGCAGCTACCAAGGAAACTACCAGGGAGCTGAAGCTTTCTTT.

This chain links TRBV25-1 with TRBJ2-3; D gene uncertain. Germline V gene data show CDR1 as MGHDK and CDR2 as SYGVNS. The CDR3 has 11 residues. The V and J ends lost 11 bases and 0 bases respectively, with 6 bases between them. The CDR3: CAGASTDTQYF. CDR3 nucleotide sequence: TGTGCCGGCGCCAGCACAGATACGCAGTATTTT.

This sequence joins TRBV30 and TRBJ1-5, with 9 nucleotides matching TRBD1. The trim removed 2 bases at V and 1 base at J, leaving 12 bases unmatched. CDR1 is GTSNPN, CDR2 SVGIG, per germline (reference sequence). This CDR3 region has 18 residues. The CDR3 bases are TGTGCCTGGAGTCAAAAGGGACAGGGTGATCGGAGCAATCAGCCCCAGCATTTT. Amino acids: CAWSQKGQGDRSNQPQHF.

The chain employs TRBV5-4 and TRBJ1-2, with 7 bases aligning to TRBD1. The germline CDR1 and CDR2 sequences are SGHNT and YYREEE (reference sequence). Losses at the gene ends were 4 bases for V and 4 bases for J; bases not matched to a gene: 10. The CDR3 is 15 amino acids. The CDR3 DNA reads TGTGCCAGCAGCACACAGGGGACAAACTTCTATGGCTACACCTTC. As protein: CASSTQGTNFYGYTF.

CDR3 sequence: CASSDSRGPYEQYF. CDR3 bases: TGCGCCAGCAGTGACAGCAGGGGCCCCTACGAGCAGTACTTC. The chain recombines TRBV10-1 with TRBJ2-7; perhaps TRBD1 as D (6 bases). The V end lost 3 bases, the J end lost 2 bases, and 11 bases lay between the germline ends. Germline V gene data show CDR1 as WNHNN and CDR2 as SYGVQD (reference sequence). The CDR3 spans 14 residues.

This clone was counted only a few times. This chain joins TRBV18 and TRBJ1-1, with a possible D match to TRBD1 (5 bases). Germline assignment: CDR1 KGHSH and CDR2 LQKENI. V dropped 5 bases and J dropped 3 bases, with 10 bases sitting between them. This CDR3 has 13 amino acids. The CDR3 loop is CASSAQGDTEAFF. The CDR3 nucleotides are TGTGCCAGCTCAGCCCAGGGAGACACTGAAGCTTTCTTT.

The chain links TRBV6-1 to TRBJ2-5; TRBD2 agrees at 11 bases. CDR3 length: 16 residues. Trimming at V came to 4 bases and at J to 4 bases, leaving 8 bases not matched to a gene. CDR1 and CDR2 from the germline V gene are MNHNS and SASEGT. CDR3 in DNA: TGTGCCAGCAGTGGAAGACTAGCGGGAATGGGAGAGACCCAGTACTTC. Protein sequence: CASSGRLAGMGETQYF.

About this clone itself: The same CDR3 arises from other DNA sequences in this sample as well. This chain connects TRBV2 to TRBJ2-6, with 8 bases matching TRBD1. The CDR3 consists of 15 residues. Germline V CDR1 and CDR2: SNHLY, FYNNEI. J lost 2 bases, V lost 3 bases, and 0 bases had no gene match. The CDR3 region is CASSEDRAGANVLTF. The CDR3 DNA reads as TGTGCCAGCAGTGAGGACAGGGCTGGGGCCAACGTCCTGACTTTC.

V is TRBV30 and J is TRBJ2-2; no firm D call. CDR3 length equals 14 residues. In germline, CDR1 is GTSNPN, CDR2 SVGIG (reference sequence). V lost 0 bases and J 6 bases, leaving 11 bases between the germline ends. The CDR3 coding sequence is TGTGCCTGGAGTGTAATTTCTGTCTCCGGGGAGCTGTTTTTT. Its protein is CAWSVISVSGELFF.

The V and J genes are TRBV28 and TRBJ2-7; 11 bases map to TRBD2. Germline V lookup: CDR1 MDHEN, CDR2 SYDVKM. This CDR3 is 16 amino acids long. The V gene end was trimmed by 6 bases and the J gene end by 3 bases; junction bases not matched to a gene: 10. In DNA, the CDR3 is TGTGCCAGCAGGACTCCGGGACTAGCGGCTTTCTACGAGCAGTACTTC. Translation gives CASRTPGLAAFYEQYF.

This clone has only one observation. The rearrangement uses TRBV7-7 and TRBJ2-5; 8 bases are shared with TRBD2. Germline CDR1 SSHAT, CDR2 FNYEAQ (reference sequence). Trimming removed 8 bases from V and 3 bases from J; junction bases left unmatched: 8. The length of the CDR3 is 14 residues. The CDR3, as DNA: TGTGCCAGCTCCTTTAGCGGGAACAAAGAGACCCAGTACTTC. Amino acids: CASSFSGNKETQYF.

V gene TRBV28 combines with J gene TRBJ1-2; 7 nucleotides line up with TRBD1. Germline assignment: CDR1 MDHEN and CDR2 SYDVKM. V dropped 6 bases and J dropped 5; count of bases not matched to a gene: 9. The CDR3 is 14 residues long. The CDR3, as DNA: TGTGCCAGCAGCTGGGACAGTCTCAGATATGGCTACACCTTC. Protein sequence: CASSWDSLRYGYTF.

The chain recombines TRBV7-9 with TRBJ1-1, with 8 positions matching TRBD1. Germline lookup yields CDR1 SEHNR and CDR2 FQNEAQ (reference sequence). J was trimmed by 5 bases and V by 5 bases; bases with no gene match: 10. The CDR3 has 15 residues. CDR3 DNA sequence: TGTGCCAGCAGCCCAGGGGGCATCCGGGCGACTGAAGCTTTCTTT. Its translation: CASSPGGIRATEAFF.

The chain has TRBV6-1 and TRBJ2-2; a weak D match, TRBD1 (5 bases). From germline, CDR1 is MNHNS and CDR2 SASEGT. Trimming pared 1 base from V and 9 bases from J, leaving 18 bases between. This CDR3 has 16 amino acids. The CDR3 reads CASSEDYGQRYRELFF. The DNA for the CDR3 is TGTGCCAGCAGTGAAGACTATGGACAAAGGTACCGGGAGCTGTTTTTT.

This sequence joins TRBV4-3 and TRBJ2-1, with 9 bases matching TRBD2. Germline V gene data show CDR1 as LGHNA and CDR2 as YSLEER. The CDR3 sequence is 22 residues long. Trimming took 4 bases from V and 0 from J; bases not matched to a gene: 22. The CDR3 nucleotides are TGCGCCAGCAGCCCCAAACCCGTACGCGGGACTAGCCCGCCCAGCTCCTACAATGAGCAGTTCTTC. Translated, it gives CASSPKPVRGTSPPSSYNEQFF.

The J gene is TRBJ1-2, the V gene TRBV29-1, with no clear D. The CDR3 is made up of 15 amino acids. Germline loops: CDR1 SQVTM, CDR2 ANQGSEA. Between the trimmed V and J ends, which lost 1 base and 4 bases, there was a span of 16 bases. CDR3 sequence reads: CSVEGSDANPYGYTF. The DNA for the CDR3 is TGCAGCGTTGAAGGGTCGGACGCTAACCCCTATGGCTACACCTTC. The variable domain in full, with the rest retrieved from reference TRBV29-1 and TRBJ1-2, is SAVISQKPSRDICQRGTSLTIQCQVDSQVTMMFWYRQQPGQSLTLIATANQGSEATYESGFVIDKFPISRPNLTFSTLTVSNMSPEDSSIYLCSVEGSDANPYGYTFGSGTRLTVV.

The CDR3 protein is CASSQDRRGPQHF. The CDR3 coding sequence is TGTGCCAGCAGCCAGGACCGCAGGGGACCCCAGCATTTT. The chain couples TRBV14 to TRBJ1-5, with TRBD1 as a possible D gene (6 bases). CDR1 is SGHDN, CDR2 FVKESK, per germline. This CDR3 is 13 amino acids long. Between the trimmed V and J ends, which lost 3 bases and 10 bases, there was a span of 13 bases.

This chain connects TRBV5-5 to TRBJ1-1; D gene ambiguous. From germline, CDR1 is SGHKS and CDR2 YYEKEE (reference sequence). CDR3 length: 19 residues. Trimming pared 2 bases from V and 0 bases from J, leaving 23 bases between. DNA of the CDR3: TGTGCCAGCAGCTTAAGCGTTAGGATATCTTACTATATGAACACTGAAGCTTTCTTT. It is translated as CASSLSVRISYYMNTEAFF.

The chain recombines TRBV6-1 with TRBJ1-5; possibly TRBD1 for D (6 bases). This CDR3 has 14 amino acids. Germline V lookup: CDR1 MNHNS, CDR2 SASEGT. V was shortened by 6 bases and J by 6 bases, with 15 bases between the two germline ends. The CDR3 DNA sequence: TGTGCCAGCAGGATACAGGGTACGGTTCAGCCCCAGCATTTT. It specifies CASRIQGTVQPQHF.

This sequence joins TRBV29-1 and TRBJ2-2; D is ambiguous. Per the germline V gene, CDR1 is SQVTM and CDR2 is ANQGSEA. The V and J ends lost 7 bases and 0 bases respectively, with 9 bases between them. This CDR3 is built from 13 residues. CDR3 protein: CSAWVPNTGELFF. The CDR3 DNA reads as TGCAGCGCCTGGGTACCGAACACCGGGGAGCTGTTTTTT.

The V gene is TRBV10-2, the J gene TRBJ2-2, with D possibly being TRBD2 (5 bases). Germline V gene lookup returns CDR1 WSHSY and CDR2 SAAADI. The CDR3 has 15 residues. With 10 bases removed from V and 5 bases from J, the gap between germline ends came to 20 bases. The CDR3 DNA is TGCGCCACCTATCCGGGCGGGTGGGGAACCGGGGAGCTGTTTTTT. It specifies CATYPGGWGTGELFF.

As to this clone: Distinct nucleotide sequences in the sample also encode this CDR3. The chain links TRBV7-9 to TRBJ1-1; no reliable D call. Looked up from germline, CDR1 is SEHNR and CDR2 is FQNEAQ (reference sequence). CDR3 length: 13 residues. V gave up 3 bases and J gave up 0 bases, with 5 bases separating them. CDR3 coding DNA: TGTGCCAGCAGCTTTGGGCTGAACACTGAAGCTTTCTTT. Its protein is CASSFGLNTEAFF.

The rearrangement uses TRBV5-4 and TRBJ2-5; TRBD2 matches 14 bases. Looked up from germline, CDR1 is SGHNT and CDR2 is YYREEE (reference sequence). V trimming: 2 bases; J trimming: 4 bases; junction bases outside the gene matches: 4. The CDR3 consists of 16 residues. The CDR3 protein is CASSFPGTSGGETQYF. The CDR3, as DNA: TGTGCCAGCAGCTTCCCCGGGACTAGCGGGGGAGAGACCCAGTACTTC.

For the CDR3, the DNA is TGTGCCAGCAGCTTTCGGGGGGGAGCCAAAAACATTCAGTACTTC. Translated, it gives CASSFRGGAKNIQYF. The rearrangement joins TRBV5-6 to TRBJ2-4, with TRBD2 matching 8 bases. Germline trimming cut 2 bases from V and 0 bases from J; bases unmatched to any gene: 1. Germline CDR1 reads SGHDT; CDR2 reads YYEEEE. This CDR3 comprises 15 residues.

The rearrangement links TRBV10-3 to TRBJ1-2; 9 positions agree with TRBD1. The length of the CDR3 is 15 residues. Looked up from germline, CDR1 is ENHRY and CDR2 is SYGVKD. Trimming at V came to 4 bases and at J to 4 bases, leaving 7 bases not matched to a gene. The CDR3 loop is CAISGSGTGTYGYTF. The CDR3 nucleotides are TGTGCCATCAGTGGTTCAGGGACAGGGACCTATGGCTACACCTTC.

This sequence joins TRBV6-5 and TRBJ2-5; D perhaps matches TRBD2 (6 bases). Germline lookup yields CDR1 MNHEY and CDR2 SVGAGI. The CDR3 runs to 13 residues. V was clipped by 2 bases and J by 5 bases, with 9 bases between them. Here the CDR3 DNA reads TGTGCCAGCAGTTACCGCGGGGCCGAGACCCAGTACTTC. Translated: CASSYRGAETQYF.

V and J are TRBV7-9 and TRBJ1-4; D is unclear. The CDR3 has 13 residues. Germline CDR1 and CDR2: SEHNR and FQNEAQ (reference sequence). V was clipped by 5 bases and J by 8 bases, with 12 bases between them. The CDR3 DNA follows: TGTGCCAGCAGCCGTGGGGTAGGGGAAAAACTGTTTTTT. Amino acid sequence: CASSRGVGEKLFF. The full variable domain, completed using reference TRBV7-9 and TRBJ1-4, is DTGVSQNPRHKITKRGQNVTFRCDPISEHNRLYWYRQTLGQGPEFLTYFQNEAQLEKSRLLSDRFSAERPKGSFSTLEIQRTEQGDSAMYLCASSRGVGEKLFFGSGTQLSVL.

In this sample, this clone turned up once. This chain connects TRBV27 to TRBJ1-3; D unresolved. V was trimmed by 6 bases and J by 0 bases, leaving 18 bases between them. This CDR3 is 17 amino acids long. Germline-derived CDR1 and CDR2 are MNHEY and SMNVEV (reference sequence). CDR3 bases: TGTGCCAGCAGCCGCATTGGTGGACCCAGCTCTGGAAACACCATATATTTT. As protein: CASSRIGGPSSGNTIYF.

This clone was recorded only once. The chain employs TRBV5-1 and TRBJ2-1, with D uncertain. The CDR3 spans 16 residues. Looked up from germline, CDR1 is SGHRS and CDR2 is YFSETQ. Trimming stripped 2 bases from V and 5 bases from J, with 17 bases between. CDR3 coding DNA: TGCGCCAGCAGCTTCGTGTTGGTCGGCCAGAACAATGAGCAGTTCTTC. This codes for CASSFVLVGQNNEQFF. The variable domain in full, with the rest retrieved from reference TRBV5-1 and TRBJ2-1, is KAGVTQTPRYLIKTRGQQVTLSCSPISGHRSVSWYQQTPGQGLQFLFEYFSETQRNKGNFPGRFSGRQFSNSRSEMNVSTLELGDSALYLCASSFVLVGQNNEQFFGPGTRLTVL.

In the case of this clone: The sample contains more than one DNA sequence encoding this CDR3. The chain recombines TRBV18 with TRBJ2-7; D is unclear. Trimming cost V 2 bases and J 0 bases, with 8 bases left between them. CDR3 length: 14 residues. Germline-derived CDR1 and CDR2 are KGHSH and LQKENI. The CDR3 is CASSPGASSYEQYF. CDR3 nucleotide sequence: TGTGCCAGCTCACCAGGCGCAAGCTCCTACGAGCAGTACTTC.